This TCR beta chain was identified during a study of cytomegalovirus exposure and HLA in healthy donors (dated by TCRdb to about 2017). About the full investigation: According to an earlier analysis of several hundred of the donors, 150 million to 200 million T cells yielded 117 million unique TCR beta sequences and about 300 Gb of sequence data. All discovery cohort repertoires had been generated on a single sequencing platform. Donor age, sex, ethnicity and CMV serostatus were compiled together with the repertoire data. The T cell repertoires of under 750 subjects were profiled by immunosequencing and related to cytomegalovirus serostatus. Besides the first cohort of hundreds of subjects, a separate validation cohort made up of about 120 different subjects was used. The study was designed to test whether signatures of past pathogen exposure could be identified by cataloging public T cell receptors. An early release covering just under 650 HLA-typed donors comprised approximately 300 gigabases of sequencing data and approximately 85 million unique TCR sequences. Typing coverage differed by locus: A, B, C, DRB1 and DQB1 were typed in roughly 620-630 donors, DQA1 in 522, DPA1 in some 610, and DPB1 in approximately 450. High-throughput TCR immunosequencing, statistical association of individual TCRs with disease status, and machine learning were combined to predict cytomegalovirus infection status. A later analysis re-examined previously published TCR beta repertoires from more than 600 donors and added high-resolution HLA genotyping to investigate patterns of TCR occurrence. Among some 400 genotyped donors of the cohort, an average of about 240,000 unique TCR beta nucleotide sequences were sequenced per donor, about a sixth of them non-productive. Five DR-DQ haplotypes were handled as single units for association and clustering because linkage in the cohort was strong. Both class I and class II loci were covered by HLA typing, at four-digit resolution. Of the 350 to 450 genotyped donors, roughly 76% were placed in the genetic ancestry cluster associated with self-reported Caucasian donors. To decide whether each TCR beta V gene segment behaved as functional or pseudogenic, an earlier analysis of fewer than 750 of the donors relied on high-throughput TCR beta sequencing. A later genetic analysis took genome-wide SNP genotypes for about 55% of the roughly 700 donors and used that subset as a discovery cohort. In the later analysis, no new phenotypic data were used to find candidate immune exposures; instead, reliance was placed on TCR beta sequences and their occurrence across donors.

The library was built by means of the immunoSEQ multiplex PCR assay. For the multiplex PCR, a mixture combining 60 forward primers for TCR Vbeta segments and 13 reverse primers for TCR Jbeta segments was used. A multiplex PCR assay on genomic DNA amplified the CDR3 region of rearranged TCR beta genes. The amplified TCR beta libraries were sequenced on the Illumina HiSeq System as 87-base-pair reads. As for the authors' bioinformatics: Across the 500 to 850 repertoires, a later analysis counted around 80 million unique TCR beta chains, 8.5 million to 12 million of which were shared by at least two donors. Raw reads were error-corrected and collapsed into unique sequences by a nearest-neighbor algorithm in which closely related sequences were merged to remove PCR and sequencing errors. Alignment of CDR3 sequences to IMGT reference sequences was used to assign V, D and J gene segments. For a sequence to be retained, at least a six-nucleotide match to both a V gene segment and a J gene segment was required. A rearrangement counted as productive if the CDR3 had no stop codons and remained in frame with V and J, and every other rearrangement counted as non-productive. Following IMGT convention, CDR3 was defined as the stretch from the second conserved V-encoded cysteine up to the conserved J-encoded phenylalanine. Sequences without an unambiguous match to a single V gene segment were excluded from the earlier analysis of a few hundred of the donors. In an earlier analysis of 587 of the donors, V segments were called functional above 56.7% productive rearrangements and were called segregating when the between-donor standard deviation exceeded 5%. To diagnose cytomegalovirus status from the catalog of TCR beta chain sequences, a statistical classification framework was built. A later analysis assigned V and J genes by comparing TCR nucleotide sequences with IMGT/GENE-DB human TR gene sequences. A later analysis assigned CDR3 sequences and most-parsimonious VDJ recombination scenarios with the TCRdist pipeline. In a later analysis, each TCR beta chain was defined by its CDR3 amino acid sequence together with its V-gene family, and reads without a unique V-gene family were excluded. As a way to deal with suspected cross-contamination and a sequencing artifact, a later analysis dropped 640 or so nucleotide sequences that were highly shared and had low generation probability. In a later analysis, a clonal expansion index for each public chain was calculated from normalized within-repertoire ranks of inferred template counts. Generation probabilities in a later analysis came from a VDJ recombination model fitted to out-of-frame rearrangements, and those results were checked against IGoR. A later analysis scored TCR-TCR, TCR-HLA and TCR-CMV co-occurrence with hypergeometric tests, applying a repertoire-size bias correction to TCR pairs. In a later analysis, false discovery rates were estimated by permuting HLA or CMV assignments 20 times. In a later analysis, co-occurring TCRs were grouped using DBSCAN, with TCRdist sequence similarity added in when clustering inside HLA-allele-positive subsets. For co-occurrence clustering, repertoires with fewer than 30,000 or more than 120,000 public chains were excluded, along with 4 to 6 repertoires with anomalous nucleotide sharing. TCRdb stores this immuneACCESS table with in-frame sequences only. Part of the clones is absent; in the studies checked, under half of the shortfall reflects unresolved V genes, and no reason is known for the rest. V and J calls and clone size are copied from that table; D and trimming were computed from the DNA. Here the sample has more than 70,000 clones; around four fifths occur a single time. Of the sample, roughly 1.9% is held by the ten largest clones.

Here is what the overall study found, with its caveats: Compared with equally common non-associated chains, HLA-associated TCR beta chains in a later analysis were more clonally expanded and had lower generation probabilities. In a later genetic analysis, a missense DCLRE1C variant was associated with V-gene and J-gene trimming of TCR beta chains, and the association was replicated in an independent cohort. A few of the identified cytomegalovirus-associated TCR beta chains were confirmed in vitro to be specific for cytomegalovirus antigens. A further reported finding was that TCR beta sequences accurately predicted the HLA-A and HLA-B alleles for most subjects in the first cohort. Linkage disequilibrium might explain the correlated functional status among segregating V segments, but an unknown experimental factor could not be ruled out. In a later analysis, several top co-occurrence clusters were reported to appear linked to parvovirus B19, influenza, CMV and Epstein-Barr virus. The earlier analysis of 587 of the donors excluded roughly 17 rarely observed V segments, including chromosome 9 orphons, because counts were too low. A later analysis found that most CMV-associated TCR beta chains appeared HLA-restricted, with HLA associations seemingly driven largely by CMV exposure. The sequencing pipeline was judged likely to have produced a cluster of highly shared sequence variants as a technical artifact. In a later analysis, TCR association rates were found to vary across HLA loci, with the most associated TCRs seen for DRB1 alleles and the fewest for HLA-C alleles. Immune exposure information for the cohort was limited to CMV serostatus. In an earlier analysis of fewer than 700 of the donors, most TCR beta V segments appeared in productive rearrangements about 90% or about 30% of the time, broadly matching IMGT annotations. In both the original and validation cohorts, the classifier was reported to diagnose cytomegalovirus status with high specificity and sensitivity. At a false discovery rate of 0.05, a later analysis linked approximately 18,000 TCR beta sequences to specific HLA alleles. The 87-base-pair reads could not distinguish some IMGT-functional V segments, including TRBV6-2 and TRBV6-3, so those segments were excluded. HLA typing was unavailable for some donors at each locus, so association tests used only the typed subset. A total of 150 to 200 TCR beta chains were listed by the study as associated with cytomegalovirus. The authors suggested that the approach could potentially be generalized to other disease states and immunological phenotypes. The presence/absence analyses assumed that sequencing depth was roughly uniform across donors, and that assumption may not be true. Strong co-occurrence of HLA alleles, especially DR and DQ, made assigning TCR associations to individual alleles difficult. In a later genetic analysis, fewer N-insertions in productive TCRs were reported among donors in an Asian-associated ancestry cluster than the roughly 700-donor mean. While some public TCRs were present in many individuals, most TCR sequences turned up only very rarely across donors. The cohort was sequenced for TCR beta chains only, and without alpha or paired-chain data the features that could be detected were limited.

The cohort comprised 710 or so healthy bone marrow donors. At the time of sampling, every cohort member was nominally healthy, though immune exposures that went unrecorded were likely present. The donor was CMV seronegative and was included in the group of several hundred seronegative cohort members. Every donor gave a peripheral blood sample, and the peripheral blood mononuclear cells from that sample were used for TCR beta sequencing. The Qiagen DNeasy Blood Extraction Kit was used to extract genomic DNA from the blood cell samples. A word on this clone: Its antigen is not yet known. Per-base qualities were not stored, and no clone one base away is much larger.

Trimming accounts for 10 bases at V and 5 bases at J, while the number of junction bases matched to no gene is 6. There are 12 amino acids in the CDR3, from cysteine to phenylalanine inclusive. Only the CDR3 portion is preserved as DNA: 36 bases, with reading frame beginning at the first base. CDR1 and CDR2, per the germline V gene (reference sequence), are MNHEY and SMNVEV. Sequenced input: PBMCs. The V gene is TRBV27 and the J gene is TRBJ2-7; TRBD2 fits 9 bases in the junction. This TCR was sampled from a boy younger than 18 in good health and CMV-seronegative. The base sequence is TGTGCCACCCGGACTAGCGACCACGAGCAGTACTTC. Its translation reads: CATRTSDHEQYF.